This T cell receptor (beta chain) originates from a study of CD8 T cells in ankylosing spondylitis. Study-wide points: Apparently characteristic of ankylosing spondylitis blood was a TCR beta motif (about eight highly homologous variants). A number of the motif variants had already been described in reactive arthritis synovial fluid and blood. Clones linked to disease, bearing a CD8+ phenotype, were relatively rare in peripheral blood.

V was shortened by 3 bases and J by 8 bases, with 8 bases between the two germline ends. This CDR3 region has 12 residues. Germline V gives CDR1 PRHDT, CDR2 FYEKMQ (reference sequence). This clonotype showed up just a few times. Antigen: not known. Quantitative 5'-RACE with molecular barcodes generated TCR beta libraries. MiXCR was run by TCRdb on the 5' RACE reads, yielding one entry per CDR3 protein. The table lists roughly 230,000 distinct CDR3 sequences, about 18% of them singletons. The V call is TRBV13, the J call TRBJ2-1; D remains ambiguous. The sequencing input was blood, either unsorted or a sorted T cell fraction (not recorded which). This clonotype was sampled from a male donor with ankylosing spondylitis or in good health (not recorded which). CDR3 nucleotide sequence: TGTGCCAGCAGCTTTAGTTGGTATGAGCAGTTCTTC. Translated: CASSFSWYEQFF. Full variable domain (missing parts from reference TRBV13 and TRBJ2-1): AAGVIQSPRHLIKEKRETATLKCYPIPRHDTVYWYQQGPGQDPQFLISFYEKMQSDKGSIPDRFSAQQFSDYHSELNMSSLELGDSALYFCASSFSWYEQFFGPGTRLTVL.